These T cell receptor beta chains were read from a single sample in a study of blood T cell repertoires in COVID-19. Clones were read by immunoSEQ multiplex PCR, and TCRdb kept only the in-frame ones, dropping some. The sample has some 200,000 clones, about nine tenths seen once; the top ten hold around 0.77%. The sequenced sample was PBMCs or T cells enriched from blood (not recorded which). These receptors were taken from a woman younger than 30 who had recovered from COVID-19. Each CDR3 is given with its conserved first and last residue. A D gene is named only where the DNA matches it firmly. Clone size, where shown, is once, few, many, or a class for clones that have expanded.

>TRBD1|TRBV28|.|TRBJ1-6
CASRGQPLTPLHF
TGTGCCAGCAGGGGACAGCCTCTGACCCCCCTCCACTTT
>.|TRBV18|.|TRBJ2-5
CASSPGGARQETQYF
TGTGCCAGCTCACCAGGGGGGGCTCGCCAAGAGACCCAGTACTTC
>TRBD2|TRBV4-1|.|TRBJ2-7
CASSQGTSGMADEQYF
TGCGCCAGCAGCCAAGGGACTAGCGGGATGGCGGACGAGCAGTACTTC
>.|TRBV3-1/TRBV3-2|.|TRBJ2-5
CASSQDRVLQETQYF
TGTGCCAGCAGCCAAGACAGGGTATTGCAAGAGACCCAGTACTTC
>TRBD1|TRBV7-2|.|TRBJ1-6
CASSGTGLYNSPLHF
TGTGCCAGCAGCGGGACAGGTCTCTATAATTCACCCCTCCACTTT
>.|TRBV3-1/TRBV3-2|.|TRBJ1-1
CASSYGQYTEAFF
TGTGCCAGCAGCTACGGACAGTACACTGAAGCTTTCTTT
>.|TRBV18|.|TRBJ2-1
CASSAPSRDEQFF
TGTGCCAGCTCAGCCCCTTCGAGGGATGAGCAGTTCTTC
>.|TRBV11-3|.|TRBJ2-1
CASSLNSYNEQFF
TGTGCCAGCAGCTTAAATTCGTACAATGAGCAGTTCTTC
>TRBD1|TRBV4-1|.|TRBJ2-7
CASSPQGAFTYEQYF
TGCGCCAGCAGCCCACAGGGGGCGTTCACCTACGAGCAGTACTTC
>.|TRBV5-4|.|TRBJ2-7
CASSFGSYEQYF
TGTGCCAGCAGCTTCGGTTCCTACGAGCAGTACTTC
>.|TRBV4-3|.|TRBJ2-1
CASSQVLGHNEQFF
TGCGCCAGCAGCCAAGTTCTGGGGCACAATGAGCAGTTCTTC
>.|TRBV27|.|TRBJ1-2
CASSFASNYGYTF
TGTGCCAGCAGTTTTGCGAGCAACTATGGCTACACCTTC
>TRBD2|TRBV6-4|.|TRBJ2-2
CASSDSREYTGELFF
TGTGCCAGCAGTGACTCGCGGGAGTACACCGGGGAGCTGTTTTTT
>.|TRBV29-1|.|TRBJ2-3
CSVFAFTDTQYF
TGCAGCGTGTTCGCGTTCACAGATACGCAGTATTTT
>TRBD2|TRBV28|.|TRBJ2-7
CASSSSGRNEQYF
TGTGCCAGCAGCAGTAGCGGGAGAAACGAGCAGTACTTC
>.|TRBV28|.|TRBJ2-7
CAGASGDQYF
TGTGCCGGCGCTTCGGGGGACCAGTACTTC
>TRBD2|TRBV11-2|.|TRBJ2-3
CASSHPPQREGQPDTQYF
TGTGCCAGCAGCCATCCGCCCCAGCGGGAGGGCCAGCCAGATACGCAGTATTTT
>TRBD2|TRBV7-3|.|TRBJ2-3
CASSRGLAGADTQYF
TGTGCCAGCAGCCGCGGACTAGCGGGAGCAGATACGCAGTATTTT
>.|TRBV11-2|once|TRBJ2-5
CASSSGFGETQYF
TGTGCCAGCAGCTCAGGCTTTGGTGAGACCCAGTACTTC
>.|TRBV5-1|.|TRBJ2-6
CASSFQAGANVLTF
TGCGCCAGCAGCTTTCAGGCTGGGGCCAACGTCCTGACTTTC
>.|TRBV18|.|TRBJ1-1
CASSPDAGMNTEAFF
TGTGCCAGCTCACCGGACGCGGGGATGAACACTGAAGCTTTCTTT
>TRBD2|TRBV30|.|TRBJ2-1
CAWGPGGFGGRAGEQFF
TGTGCCTGGGGGCCGGGGGGTTTCGGCGGGAGGGCTGGTGAGCAGTTCTTC
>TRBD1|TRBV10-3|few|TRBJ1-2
CAISEGGNYGYTF
TGTGCCATCAGTGAAGGGGGCAACTATGGCTACACCTTC
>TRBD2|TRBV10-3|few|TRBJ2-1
CAIMSGTSGSNEQFF
TGTGCCATCATGTCCGGGACTAGCGGGAGTAATGAGCAGTTCTTC
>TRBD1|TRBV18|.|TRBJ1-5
CASSPGTGGGQPQHF
TGTGCCAGCTCACCCGGGACAGGGGGTGGCCAGCCCCAGCATTTT
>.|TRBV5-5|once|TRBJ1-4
CASSLQGRGEKLFF
TGTGCCAGCAGCTTACAGGGCCGGGGTGAAAAACTGTTTTTT
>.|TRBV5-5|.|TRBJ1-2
CASSSTGTKSPDYGYTF
TGTGCCAGCAGCTCAACAGGGACAAAATCCCCTGACTATGGCTACACCTTC
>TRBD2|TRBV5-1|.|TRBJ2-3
CASSLRLGTSGTSTDTQYF
TGCGCCAGCAGCTTAAGACTTGGGACTAGCGGGACTAGCACAGATACGCAGTATTTT
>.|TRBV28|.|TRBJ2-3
CASSTTSSSTDTQYF
TGTGCCAGCAGCACTACTAGCAGTAGCACAGATACGCAGTATTTT
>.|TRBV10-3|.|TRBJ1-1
CAISPGVTEAFF
TGTGCCATCAGCCCAGGGGTCACTGAAGCTTTCTTT
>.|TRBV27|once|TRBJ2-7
CASSLSRLDEQYF
TGTGCCAGCAGTTTAAGCAGGTTGGACGAGCAGTACTTC
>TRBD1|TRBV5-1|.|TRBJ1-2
CASRWDRDGYTF
TGCGCCAGCAGATGGGACAGGGACGGCTACACCTTC
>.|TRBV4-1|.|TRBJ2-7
CASSQGPPPGVPYEQYF
TGCGCCAGCAGCCAAGGTCCCCCCCCGGGGGTACCCTACGAGCAGTACTTC
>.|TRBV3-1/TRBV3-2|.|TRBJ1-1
CASSPPGTEAFF
TGTGCCAGCAGCCCCCCGGGGACTGAAGCTTTCTTT
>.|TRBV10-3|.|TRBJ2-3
CAIRGQALGPDTQYF
TGTGCCATCAGGGGGCAGGCCCTGGGCCCAGATACGCAGTATTTT
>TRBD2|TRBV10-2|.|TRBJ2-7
CASKAGDFLYEQYF
TGCGCCAGCAAAGCGGGAGATTTCCTCTACGAGCAGTACTTC
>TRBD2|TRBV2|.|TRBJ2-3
CASSGTSVPSDTQYF
TGTGCCAGCAGTGGGACTAGCGTTCCGTCAGATACGCAGTATTTT
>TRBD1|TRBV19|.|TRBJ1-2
CASSQNTGAGYGYTF
TGTGCCAGTAGTCAGAATACAGGGGCCGGCTATGGCTACACCTTC
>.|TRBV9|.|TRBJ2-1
CASSEGTSWYNEQFF
TGTGCCAGCAGCGAGGGCACTAGCTGGTACAATGAGCAGTTCTTC
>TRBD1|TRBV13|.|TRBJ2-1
CASSWGQGYNEQFF
TGTGCCAGCAGCTGGGGACAGGGTTACAATGAGCAGTTCTTC
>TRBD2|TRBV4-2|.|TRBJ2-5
CASSVLAVGYQETQYF
TGTGCCAGCAGTGTCCTAGCGGTCGGGTACCAAGAGACCCAGTACTTC
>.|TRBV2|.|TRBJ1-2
CASSPRRGRSTGYTF
TGTGCCAGCAGTCCCCGGCGGGGGAGGAGTACCGGCTACACCTTC
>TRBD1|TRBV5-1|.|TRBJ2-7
CASSRDRAYEQYF
TGCGCCAGCAGCCGGGACAGGGCTTACGAGCAGTACTTC
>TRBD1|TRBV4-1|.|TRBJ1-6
CASRQRQGRIDSPLHF
TGCGCCAGCAGACAGCGACAGGGTCGGATTGATTCACCCCTCCACTTT
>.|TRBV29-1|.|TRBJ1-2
CSASTGEGYGYTF
TGCAGCGCGTCGACAGGTGAGGGCTATGGCTACACCTTC
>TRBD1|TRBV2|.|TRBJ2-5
CAIVGTGGWSTQYF
TGTGCCATTGTTGGGACAGGGGGCTGGTCGACCCAGTACTTC
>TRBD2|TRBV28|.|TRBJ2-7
CASTPRPGTRSYEQYF
TGTGCCAGCACCCCCAGGCCAGGGACTAGAAGTTACGAGCAGTACTTC
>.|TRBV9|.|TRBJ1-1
CASSVAGGGGRDTEAFF
TGTGCCAGCAGCGTAGCTGGTGGGGGGGGCCGAGACACTGAAGCTTTCTTT
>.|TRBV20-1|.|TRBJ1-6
CSRQCNGILHF
TGCAGTAGACAGTGCAACGGTATTCTGCACTTT
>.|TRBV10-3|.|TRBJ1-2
CAISEMGEGYGYTF
TGTGCCATCAGTGAGATGGGTGAGGGCTATGGCTACACCTTC
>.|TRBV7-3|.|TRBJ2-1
CASSSQISSYNEQFF
TGTGCCAGCAGCTCCCAGATAAGCTCCTACAATGAGCAGTTCTTC
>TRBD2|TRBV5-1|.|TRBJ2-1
CASSSRAGGAYNEQFF
TGCGCCAGCAGCTCCAGAGCGGGAGGGGCCTACAATGAGCAGTTCTTC
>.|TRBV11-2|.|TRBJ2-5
CASSLVWTRRSVGETQYF
TGTGCCAGCAGCTTAGTTTGGACTCGACGTTCAGTGGGGGAGACCCAGTACTTC
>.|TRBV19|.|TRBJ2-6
CASSIDRRDRANVLTF
TGTGCCAGTAGTATAGATCGGAGGGATAGGGCCAACGTCCTGACTTTC
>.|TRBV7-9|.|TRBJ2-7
CASSLDSWADEQYF
TGTGCCAGCAGCTTAGATTCTTGGGCCGACGAGCAGTACTTC